Each of the 3 T cell receptor beta chains below was sequenced from the same sample in a study of glioma-infiltrating T cells after dendritic cell vaccination. The assay was immunoSEQ multiplex PCR, and TCRdb's table has in-frame clones only and misses some. The sample carries approximately 85,000 clones, roughly 85% recorded once. The time point is: after dendritic cell vaccination, including at tumor progression/relapse. The starting material was blood, obtained after dendritic cell vaccination. These receptors were taken from a human donor with glioblastoma.

The chain uses TRBV7-2 and TRBJ1-4; the D is unclear. The CDR3 is 14 amino acids. Germline CDR1 and CDR2: SGHTA and FQGNSA. The V end lost 1 base, the J end lost 8 bases, and 11 bases lay between the germline ends. DNA for the CDR3: TGTGCCAGCAGCTTAGGGACTCTGGGGGAAAAACTGTTTTTT. It encodes CASSLGTLGEKLFF.

The gene calls are TRBV10-2 and TRBJ2-3; perhaps TRBD2 as D (7 bases). V lost 6 bases and J 2 bases, leaving 12 bases between the germline ends. Germline values: CDR1 WSHSY, CDR2 SAAADI. There are 14 residues in the CDR3. As DNA, the CDR3 is TGCGCCAGCAGGGGCGGGGGCCTCACAGATACGCAGTATTTT. Its protein product is CASRGGGLTDTQYF.

The chain couples TRBV11-1 to TRBJ1-2; no reliable D call. Germline loops: CDR1 SGHAT, CDR2 FQDESV (reference sequence). There are 12 residues in the CDR3. The ends were cut back, 1 base at V and 7 bases at J, with 7 bases in the middle. The CDR3 DNA follows: TGTGCCAGCAGCTTAGGACAAACTGGCTACACCTTC. Translating gives CASSLGQTGYTF.